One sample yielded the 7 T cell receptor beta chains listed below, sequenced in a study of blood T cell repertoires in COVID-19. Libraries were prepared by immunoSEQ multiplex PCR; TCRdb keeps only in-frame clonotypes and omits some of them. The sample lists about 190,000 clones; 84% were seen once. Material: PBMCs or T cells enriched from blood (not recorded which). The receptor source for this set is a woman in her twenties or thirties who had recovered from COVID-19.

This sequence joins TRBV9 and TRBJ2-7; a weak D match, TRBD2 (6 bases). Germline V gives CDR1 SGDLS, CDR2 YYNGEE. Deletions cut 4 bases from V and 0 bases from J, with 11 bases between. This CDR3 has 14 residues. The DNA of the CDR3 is TGTGCCAGCAGCCTCGGGAGTTACTCCTACGAGCAGTACTTC. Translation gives CASSLGSYSYEQYF.

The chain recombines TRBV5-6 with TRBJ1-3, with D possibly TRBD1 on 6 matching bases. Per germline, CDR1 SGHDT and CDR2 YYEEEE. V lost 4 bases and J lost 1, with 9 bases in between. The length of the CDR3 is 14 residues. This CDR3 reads CASSPDRSGNTIYF. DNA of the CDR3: TGTGCCAGCAGCCCGGACAGATCTGGAAACACCATATATTTT.

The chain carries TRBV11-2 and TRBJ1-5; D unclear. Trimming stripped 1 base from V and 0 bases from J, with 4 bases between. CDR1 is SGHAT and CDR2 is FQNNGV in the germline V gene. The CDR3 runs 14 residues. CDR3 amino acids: CASSLVGSNQPQHF. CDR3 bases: TGTGCCAGCAGCTTAGTCGGTAGCAATCAGCCCCAGCATTTT.

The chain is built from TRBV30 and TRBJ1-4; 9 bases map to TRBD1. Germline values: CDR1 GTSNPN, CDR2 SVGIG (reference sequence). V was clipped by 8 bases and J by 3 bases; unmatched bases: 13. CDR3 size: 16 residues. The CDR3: CALLGTGREANEKLFF. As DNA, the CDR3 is TGTGCCCTATTGGGGACAGGGCGTGAGGCTAATGAAAAACTGTTTTTT.

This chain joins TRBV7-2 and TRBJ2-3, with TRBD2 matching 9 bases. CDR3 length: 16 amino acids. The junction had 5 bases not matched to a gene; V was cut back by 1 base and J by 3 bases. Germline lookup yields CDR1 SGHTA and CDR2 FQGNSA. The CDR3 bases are TGTGCCAGCAGCTTAGTAGGAACTAGCGGGACAGATACGCAGTATTTT. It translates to CASSLVGTSGTDTQYF. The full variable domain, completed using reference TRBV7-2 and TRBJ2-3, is GAGVSQSPSNKVTEKGKDVELRCDPISGHTALYWYRQSLGQGLEFLIYFQGNSAPDKSGLPSDRFSAERTGGSVSTLTIQRTQQEDSAVYLCASSLVGTSGTDTQYFGPGTRLTVL.

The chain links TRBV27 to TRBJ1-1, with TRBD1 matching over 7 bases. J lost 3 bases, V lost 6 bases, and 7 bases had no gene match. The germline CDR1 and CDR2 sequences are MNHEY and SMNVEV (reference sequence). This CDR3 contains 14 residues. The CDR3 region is CASSRQGPYTEAFF. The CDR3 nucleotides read TGTGCCAGCAGCCGACAGGGACCATACACTGAAGCTTTCTTT.

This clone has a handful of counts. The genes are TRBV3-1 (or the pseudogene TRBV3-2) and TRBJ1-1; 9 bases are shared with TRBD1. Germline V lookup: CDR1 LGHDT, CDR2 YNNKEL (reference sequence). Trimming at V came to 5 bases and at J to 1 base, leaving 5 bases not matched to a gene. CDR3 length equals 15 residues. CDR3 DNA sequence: TGTGCCAGCAGCGCCACAGGGGGCGGGAACACTGAAGCTTTCTTT. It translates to CASSATGGGNTEAFF.